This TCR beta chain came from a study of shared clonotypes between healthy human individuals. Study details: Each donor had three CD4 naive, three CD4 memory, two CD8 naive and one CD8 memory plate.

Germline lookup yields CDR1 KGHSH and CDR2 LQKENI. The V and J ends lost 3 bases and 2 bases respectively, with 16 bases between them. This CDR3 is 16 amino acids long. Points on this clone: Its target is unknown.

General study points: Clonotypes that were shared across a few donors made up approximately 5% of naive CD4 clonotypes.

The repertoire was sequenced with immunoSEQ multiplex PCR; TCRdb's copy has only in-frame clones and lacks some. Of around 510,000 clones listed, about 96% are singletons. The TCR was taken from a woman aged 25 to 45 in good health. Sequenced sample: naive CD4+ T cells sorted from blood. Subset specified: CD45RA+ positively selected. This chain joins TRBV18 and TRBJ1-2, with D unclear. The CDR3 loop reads CASSPTPGYPNYGYTF. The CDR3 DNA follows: TGTGCCAGCTCACCCACCCCGGGGTACCCGAACTATGGCTACACCTTC. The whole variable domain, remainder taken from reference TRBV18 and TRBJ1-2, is NAGVMQNPRHLVRRRGQEARLRCSPMKGHSHVYWYRQLPEEGLKFMVYLQKENIIDESGMPKERFSAEFPKEGPSILRIQQVVRGDSAAYFCASSPTPGYPNYGYTFGSGTRLTVV.